This entry describes one TCR beta chain. What it binds is unknown. Sequenced by immunoSEQ multiplex PCR; TCRdb stores in-frame clones only, minus some. Of approximately 23,000 clones in the sample, about 70% are singletons; the top ten hold under 9%. Under the ViraFEST assay, PBMC were stimulated with viral peptide pools so that antigen-specific CD4+ T cells expanded. Sequencing was performed afterwards. The authors isolated CD4+ T cells after around nine days of culture. The participants, recipients of two vaccine doses, got either BNT162b2 or mRNA-1273. People in the vaccine group had not been infected with SARS-CoV-2 before, and their nucleocapsid antibodies were negative. A few million PBMC per well received approximately 10 IU/ml IL-2 and approximately 9.2 ug/ml peptides in culture. Cells had half their medium changed to IL-2 medium on days 3 and 7. Germline V lookup: CDR1 SGHVS, CDR2 FQNEAQ. The CDR3 is made up of 14 amino acids. Trimming removed 0 bases at V and 7 bases at J, with 10 bases between.

This sample stems from a study of vaccination effects on CD4 cells after COVID-19. Overall study results and limits: Cross-reactivity toward common cold coronaviruses was confined to only 1 of 255 vaccine-induced clones in healthy vaccinees.

The sample consisted of CD4+ T cells from PBMCs cultured with SARS-CoV-2 spike peptides, taken after COVID-19 vaccination. This chain links TRBV7-8 with TRBJ2-1; D remains unclear. The TCR was taken from a human donor who received a COVID-19 vaccine. The DNA of the CDR3 is TGTGCCAGCAGCTTAGCGAATTTCTTGAATGAGCAGTTCTTC. Its translation: CASSLANFLNEQFF.